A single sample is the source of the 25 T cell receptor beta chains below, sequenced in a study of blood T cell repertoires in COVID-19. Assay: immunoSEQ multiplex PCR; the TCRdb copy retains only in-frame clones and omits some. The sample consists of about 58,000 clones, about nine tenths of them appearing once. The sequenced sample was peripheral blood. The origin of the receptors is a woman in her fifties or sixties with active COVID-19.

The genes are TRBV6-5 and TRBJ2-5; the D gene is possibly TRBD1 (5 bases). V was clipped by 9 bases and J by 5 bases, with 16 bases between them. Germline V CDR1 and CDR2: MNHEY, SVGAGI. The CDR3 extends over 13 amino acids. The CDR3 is CASHQTVSETQYF. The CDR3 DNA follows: TGTGCCAGTCACCAGACAGTTTCCGAGACCCAGTACTTC.

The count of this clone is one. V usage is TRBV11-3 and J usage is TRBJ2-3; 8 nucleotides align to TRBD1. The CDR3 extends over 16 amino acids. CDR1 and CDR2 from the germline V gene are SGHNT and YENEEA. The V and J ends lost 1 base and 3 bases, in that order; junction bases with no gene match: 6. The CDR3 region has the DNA TGTGCCAGCAGCTTAGTAGGACAGGGTATGACAGATACGCAGTATTTT. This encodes CASSLVGQGMTDTQYF.

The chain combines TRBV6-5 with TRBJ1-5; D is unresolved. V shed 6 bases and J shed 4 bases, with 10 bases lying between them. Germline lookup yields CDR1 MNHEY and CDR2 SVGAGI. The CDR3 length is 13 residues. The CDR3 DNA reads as TGTGCCAGCAGACGAACAGCAAATCAGCCCCAGCATTTT. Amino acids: CASRRTANQPQHF.

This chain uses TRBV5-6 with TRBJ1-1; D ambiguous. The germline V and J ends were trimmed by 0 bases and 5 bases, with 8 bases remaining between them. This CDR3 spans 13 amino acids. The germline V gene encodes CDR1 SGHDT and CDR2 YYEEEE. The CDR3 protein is CASSLGFGTEAFF. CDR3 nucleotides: TGTGCCAGCAGCTTGGGATTCGGGACTGAAGCTTTCTTT.

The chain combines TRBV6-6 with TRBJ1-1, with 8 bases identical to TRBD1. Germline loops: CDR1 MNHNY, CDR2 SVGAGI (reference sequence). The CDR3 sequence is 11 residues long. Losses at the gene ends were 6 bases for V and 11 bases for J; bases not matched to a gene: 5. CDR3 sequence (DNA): TGTGCCAGCAGGGAGGACAGGGCGGCTTTCTTT. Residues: CASREDRAAFF.

DNA for the CDR3: TGTGCCAGCAGTTTCGGACAGCTCCTAGCCAAAAACATTCAGTACTTC. Translation gives CASSFGQLLAKNIQYF. This sequence joins TRBV27 and TRBJ2-4; perhaps TRBD1 as D (6 bases). The CDR3 has 16 amino acids. Trimming shortened V by 3 bases and J by 0 bases, and 12 bases separated the two germline ends. The germline V gene encodes CDR1 MNHEY and CDR2 SMNVEV (reference sequence).

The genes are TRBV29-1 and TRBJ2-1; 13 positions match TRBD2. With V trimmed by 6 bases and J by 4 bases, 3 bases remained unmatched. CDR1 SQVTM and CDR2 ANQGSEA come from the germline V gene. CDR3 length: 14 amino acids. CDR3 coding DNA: TGCAGCGTGACTAGCGGGGGGACTTACAATGAGCAGTTCTTC. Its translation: CSVTSGGTYNEQFF.

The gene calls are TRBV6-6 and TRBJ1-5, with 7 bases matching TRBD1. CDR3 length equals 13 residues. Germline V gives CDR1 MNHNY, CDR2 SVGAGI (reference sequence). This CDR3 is CAASLSGGQPQHF. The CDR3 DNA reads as TGTGCAGCCAGCCTTTCAGGGGGGCAGCCCCAGCATTTT.

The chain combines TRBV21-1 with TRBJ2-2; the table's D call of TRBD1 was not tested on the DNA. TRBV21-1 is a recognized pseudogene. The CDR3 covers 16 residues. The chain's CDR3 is CASSKGERGSTGELFF. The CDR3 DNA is TGTGCCAGCAGCAAGGGGGAAAGGGGGAGCACCGGGGAGCTGTTTTTT.

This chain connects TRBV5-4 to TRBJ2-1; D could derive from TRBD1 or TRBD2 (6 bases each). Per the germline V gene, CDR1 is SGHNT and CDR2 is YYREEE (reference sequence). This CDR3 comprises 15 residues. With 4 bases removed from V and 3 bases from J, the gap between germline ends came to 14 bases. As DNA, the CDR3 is TGTGCCAGCAGCGTGGGGGCTAGCGACTACAATGAGCAGTTCTTC. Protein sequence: CASSVGASDYNEQFF. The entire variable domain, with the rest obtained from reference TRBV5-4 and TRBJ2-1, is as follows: ETGVTQSPTHLIKTRGQQVTLRCSSQSGHNTVSWYQQALGQGPQFIFQYYREEENGRGNFPPRFSGLQFPNYSSELNVNALELDDSALYLCASSVGASDYNEQFFGPGTRLTVL.

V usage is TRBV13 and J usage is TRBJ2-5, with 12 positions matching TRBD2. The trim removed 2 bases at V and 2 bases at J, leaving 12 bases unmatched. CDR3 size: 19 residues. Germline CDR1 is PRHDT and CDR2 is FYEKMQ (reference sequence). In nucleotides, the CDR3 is TGTGCCAGCAGCTTAATGACTAGCGGGGGCCGTTTTGATCAAGAGACCCAGTACTTC. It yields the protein CASSLMTSGGRFDQETQYF.

CDR3 sequence: CAIGQPSYEQYF. In DNA, the CDR3 is TGTGCCATCGGACAGCCCTCCTACGAGCAGTACTTC. The chain is built from TRBV10-3 and TRBJ2-7, with D possibly matching TRBD1 (6 bases). CDR1 ENHRY and CDR2 SYGVKD come from the germline V gene. V gave up 8 bases and J gave up 0 bases, with 8 bases separating them. The CDR3 runs to 12 residues.

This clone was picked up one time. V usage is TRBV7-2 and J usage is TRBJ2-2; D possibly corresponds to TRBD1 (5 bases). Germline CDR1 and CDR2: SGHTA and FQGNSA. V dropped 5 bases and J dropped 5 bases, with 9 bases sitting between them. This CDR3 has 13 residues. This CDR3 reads CASSEYRTGELFF. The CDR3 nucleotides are TGTGCCAGCAGCGAATACAGGACCGGGGAGCTGTTTTTT. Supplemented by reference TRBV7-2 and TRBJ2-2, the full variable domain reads GAGVSQSPSNKVTEKGKDVELRCDPISGHTALYWYRQSLGQGLEFLIYFQGNSAPDKSGLPSDRFSAERTGGSVSTLTIQRTQQEDSAVYLCASSEYRTGELFFGEGSRLTVL.

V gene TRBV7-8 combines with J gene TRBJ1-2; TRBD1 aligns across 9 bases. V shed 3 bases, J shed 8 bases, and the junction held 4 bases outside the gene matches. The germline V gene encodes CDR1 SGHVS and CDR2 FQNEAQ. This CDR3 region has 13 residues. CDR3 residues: CASSLGTGYGYTF. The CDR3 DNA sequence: TGTGCCAGCAGCTTGGGGACAGGGTACGGCTACACCTTC.

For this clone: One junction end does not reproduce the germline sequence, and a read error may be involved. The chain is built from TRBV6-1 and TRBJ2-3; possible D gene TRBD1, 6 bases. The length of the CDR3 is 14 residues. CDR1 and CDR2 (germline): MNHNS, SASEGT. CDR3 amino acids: CASSEALRRTAMAF. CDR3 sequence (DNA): TGTGCCAGCAGTGAAGCGCTTCGGAGGACAGCCATGGCCTTT.

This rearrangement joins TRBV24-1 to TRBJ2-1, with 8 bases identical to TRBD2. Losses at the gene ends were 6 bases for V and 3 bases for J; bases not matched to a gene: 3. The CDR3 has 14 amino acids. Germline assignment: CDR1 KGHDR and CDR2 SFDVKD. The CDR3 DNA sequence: TGTGCCACCAGTCCCGGGGGGGGCTACAATGAGCAGTTCTTC. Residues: CATSPGGGYNEQFF.

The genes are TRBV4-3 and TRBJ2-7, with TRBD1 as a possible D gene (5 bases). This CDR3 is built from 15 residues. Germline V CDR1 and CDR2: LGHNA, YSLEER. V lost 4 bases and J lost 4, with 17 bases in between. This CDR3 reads CASSLQGLGAYEQYF. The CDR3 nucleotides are TGCGCCAGCAGCCTCCAGGGATTAGGGGCTTACGAGCAGTACTTC.

In nucleotides, the CDR3 is TGTGCCATCTCCCGGACAGGCCCCTTTGGAAACACCATATATTTT. Amino acids: CAISRTGPFGNTIYF. V and J are TRBV6-5 and TRBJ1-3; 7 bases are shared with TRBD1. The CDR3 runs to 15 residues. Unmatched junction bases numbered 12, after V lost 10 bases and J lost 3 bases. In germline, CDR1 is MNHEY, CDR2 SVGAGI.

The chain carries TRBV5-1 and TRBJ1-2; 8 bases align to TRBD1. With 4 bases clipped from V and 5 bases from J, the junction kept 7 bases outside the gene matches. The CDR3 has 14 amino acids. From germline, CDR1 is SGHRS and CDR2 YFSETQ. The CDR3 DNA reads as TGCGCCAGCAGCCTAGGACAGGGACGGTATGGCTACACCTTC. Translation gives CASSLGQGRYGYTF.

The CDR3 sequence is CASSEGGYQPQHF. The CDR3 DNA reads as TGTGCCAGCAGTGAGGGGGGTTATCAGCCCCAGCATTTT. The chain carries TRBV2 and TRBJ1-5; TRBD1 is a possible D gene (5 bases). With 3 bases removed from V and 5 bases from J, the gap between germline ends came to 8 bases. The V gene's germline CDR1 is SNHLY and CDR2 FYNNEI. CDR3 length equals 13 residues.

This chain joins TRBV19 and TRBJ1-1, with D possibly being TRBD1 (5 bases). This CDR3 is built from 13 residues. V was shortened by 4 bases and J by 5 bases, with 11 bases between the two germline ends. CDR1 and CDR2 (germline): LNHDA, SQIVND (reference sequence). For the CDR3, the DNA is TGTGCCAGTAGTACAGGGATACGTACTGAAGCTTTCTTT. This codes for CASSTGIRTEAFF.

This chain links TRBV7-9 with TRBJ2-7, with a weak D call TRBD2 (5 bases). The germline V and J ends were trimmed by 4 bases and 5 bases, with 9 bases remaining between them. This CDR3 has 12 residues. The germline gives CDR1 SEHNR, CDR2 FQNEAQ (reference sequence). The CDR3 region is CASSSGDNEQYF. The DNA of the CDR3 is TGTGCCAGCAGCTCCGGGGATAACGAGCAGTACTTC. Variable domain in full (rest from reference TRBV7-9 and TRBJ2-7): DTGVSQNPRHKITKRGQNVTFRCDPISEHNRLYWYRQTLGQGPEFLTYFQNEAQLEKSRLLSDRFSAERPKGSFSTLEIQRTEQGDSAMYLCASSSGDNEQYFGPGTRLTVT.

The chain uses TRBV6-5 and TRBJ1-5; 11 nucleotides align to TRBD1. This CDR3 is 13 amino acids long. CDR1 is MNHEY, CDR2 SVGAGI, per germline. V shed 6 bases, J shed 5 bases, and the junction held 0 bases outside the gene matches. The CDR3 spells CASRGQGDQPQHF. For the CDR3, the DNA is TGTGCCAGCAGGGGACAGGGGGATCAGCCCCAGCATTTT.

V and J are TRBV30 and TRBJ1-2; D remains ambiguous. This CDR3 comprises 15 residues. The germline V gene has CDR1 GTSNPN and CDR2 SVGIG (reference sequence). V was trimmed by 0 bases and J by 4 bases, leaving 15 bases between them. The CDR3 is CAWSVSRVLVYGYTF. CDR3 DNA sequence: TGTGCCTGGAGTGTATCTCGGGTGCTAGTCTATGGCTACACCTTC.

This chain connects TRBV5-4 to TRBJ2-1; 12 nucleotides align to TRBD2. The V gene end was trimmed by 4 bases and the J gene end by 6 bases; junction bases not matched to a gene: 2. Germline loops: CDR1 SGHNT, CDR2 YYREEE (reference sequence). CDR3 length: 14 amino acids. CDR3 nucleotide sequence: TGTGCCAGCAGCACTAGCGGGGGGACCAATGAGCAGTTCTTC. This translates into CASSTSGGTNEQFF.